The source of this T cell receptor (beta chain) is a study of T cell clones after liver transplantation. Study-level information: A pre-transplant mixed lymphocyte reaction with TCRbeta sequencing defined graft-donor-reactive clones followed in post-transplant blood. Without induction therapy, subjects received standard immunosuppression until 12-24 months post-transplant.

The CDR3 length is 12 residues. Germline V gene data show CDR1 as MDHEN and CDR2 as SYDVKM. V was clipped by 6 bases and J by 3 bases, with 9 bases between them. Assay used: immunoSEQ multiplex PCR; TCRdb lists only in-frame clones, some missing. This sample has 60,000 or so clones; 71% occur once, and the top ten carry approximately 16%. The V gene is TRBV28, the J gene TRBJ2-7; D is perhaps TRBD2 (5 bases). The TCR was taken from a human donor who received a liver transplant. The sequences come from CD4+ T cells from blood, collected before liver transplant. The CDR3 DNA sequence: TGTGCCAGCAGGACGGGAAACTACGAGCAGTACTTC. Amino acids: CASRTGNYEQYF.